The TCR beta chain described here comes from a study of blood T cell repertoires in COVID-19. Background on the study: Sources were T cells, B-cell-depleted T cells, or PBMCs; the material itself was cDNA or gDNA.

The ends lost 4 bases at V and 6 bases at J; junction bases unmatched: 6. The V gene's germline CDR1 is LGHDT and CDR2 YNNKEL (reference sequence). The CDR3 is 14 amino acids. Either two negative PCRs, clearance, or symptom resolution qualified Cohort 3 donors as recovered. Clones were sequenced by immunoSEQ multiplex PCR, and TCRdb holds only the in-frame ones, with some missing. Of fewer than 450,000 clones listed, less than 90% are singletons. Specimen: PBMCs or T cells enriched from blood (not recorded which). The chain uses TRBV3-1 (or the pseudogene TRBV3-2) and TRBJ1-2; TRBD1 matches 9 bases. The TCR comes from a woman aged 30 to 39 who had recovered from COVID-19. The CDR3: CASSPGQGFNGYTF. CDR3 DNA: TGTGCCAGCAGCCCAGGACAGGGGTTTAATGGCTACACCTTC.